Listed below are T cell receptor beta chains from one sample, sequenced in a study of vaccination effects on CD4 cells after COVID-19. No antigens are known for them. Using immunoSEQ multiplex PCR, the repertoire was profiled, and TCRdb retains in-frame clones only, with some absent. Of tens of thousands of clones detected, 72% appear once; the ten largest clones hold approximately 24%. The sample was CD4+ T cells from PBMCs cultured without peptide, taken before COVID-19 vaccination. These receptors originate from a human donor who had a prior SARS-CoV-2 infection. Each CDR3 is given with its conserved first and last residue. Fields, in order: clone size, J gene, D gene, V gene, CDR3 protein, CDR3 DNA. The D gene is left open where the match is weak. A row's size may be missing; if present it is once, few, many or a size class.

few	TRBJ1-2	NA	TRBV7-2	CASSLVSANYGYTF	TGTGCCAGCAGCTTAGTATCCGCGAACTATGGCTACACCTTC
NA	TRBJ2-5	NA	TRBV20-1	CSASGGRETQYF	TGCAGTGCTAGTGGGGGGCGGGAGACCCAGTACTTC
NA	TRBJ2-6	TRBD1	TRBV19	CASSKTAQGAGGANVLTF	TGTGCCAGTAGTAAGACGGCCCAGGGGGCGGGGGGGGCCAACGTCCTGACTTTC
few	TRBJ1-2	TRBD1	TRBV19	CASTGSGGSSGYTF	TGTGCCAGTACTGGTTCAGGGGGCTCTTCTGGCTACACCTTC
NA	TRBJ2-7	NA	TRBV12-5	CASGLSASNYEQYF	TGTGCTAGTGGTTTGTCCGCCAGCAACTACGAGCAGTACTTC
NA	TRBJ1-3	NA	TRBV5-6	CASSLWAGAGNTIYF	TGTGCCAGCAGCTTGTGGGCGGGCGCTGGAAACACCATATATTTT
NA	TRBJ2-7	TRBD1	TRBV6-5	CATRDRGPPYEQYF	TGTGCCACCAGAGACAGGGGGCCCCCCTACGAGCAGTACTTC
few	TRBJ2-1	NA	TRBV7-3	CASSPAPGPYNEQFF	TGTGCCAGCAGCCCCGCCCCGGGACCCTACAATGAGCAGTTCTTC
NA	TRBJ1-5	NA	TRBV18	CASSPSLDSNQPQHF	TGTGCCAGCTCACCAAGCCTGGATAGCAATCAGCCCCAGCATTTT
NA	TRBJ1-4	TRBD1	TRBV5-4	CASSSGTGRNEKLFF	TGTGCCAGCAGCTCCGGGACAGGGCGAAATGAAAAACTGTTTTTT
NA	TRBJ2-2	TRBD1	TRBV29-1	CSVVWDRYTGELFF	TGCAGCGTTGTATGGGACAGATACACCGGGGAGCTGTTTTTT
NA	TRBJ1-3	TRBD1	TRBV27	CASSLLPPSDRGNGNTIYF	TGTGCCAGCAGTTTACTCCCGCCCTCTGACAGGGGGAATGGAAACACCATATATTTT
NA	TRBJ2-7	NA	TRBV18	CASSPSAGPGEQYF	TGTGCCAGCTCACCGTCGGCAGGGCCGGGCGAGCAGTACTTC
few	TRBJ2-7	NA	TRBV27	CAPYEQYF	TGTGCTCCCTACGAGCAGTACTTC
once	TRBJ2-2	NA	TRBV5-1	CVSRQANTGELFF	TGCGTCAGCAGACAAGCGAACACCGGGGAGCTGTTTTTT
once	TRBJ2-3	TRBD2	TRBV5-5	CASSSYRLAGGSTDTQYF	TGTGCCAGCAGCAGCTACAGACTAGCGGGGGGGAGCACAGATACGCAGTATTTT
NA	TRBJ2-3	TRBD2	TRBV24-1	CATSDPGLAGGQDTQYF	TGTGCCACCAGTGACCCTGGACTAGCGGGGGGGCAAGATACGCAGTATTTT
NA	TRBJ2-1	TRBD1	TRBV9	CASSEDGTGQYNEQFF	TGTGCCAGCAGCGAGGACGGGACAGGACAGTACAATGAGCAGTTCTTC
NA	TRBJ2-5	TRBD2	TRBV11-3	CASSPGLAGGTQYF	TGTGCCAGCAGCCCGGGACTAGCGGGAGGTACCCAGTACTTC
NA	TRBJ1-4	NA	TRBV20-1	CSAMGNEKLFF	TGCAGTGCTATGGGAAATGAAAAACTGTTTTTT
NA	TRBJ2-7	NA	TRBV5-1	CASSLVGQNYEQYF	TGCGCCAGCAGCTTGGTGGGGCAGAACTACGAGCAGTACTTC
NA	TRBJ2-5	NA	TRBV9	CASSPNPLRGQEETQYF	TGTGCCAGCAGCCCAAACCCCCTCCGGGGCCAGGAGGAGACCCAGTACTTC
NA	TRBJ2-7	TRBD2	TRBV24-1	CATSDFGGASYEQYF	TGTGCCACCAGTGATTTCGGGGGGGCCTCCTACGAGCAGTACTTC
once	TRBJ1-1	NA	TRBV4-3	CASSQVRRGVAEAFF	TGCGCCAGCAGCCAAGTCCGGAGGGGAGTGGCTGAAGCTTTCTTT
NA	TRBJ2-4	NA	TRBV11-2	CASSPGWMGKNIQYF	TGTGCCAGCAGCCCAGGTTGGATGGGTAAAAACATTCAGTACTTC
NA	TRBJ2-2	TRBD2	TRBV5-1	CASSLEAGGLTGELFF	TGCGCCAGCAGCTTGGAGGCGGGAGGGCTTACCGGGGAGCTGTTTTTT
few	TRBJ2-3	NA	TRBV4-2	CASSQVGGDPDTQYF	TGTGCCAGCAGCCAAGTAGGAGGGGACCCAGATACGCAGTATTTT